This section outlines one TCR beta chain sequence together with its context. CDR3 length: 12 residues. Per the germline V gene, CDR1 is SEHNR and CDR2 is FQNEAQ (reference sequence). V shed 3 bases and J shed 5 bases, with 8 bases lying between them. The data were obtained in a study of neoadjuvant nivolumab and ipilimumab in lung cancer. The table came from immunoSEQ multiplex PCR; TCRdb's copy has only in-frame clones and leaves some out. The repertoire holds about 7,000 clones, with approximately 88% as singletons. This TCR came from an adult with non-small cell lung cancer. The gene calls are TRBV7-9 and TRBJ2-7; either TRBD1 or TRBD2 may fit D (5 bases each). The sample was tumor tissue, taken after neoadjuvant nivolumab, alone or with ipilimumab, at or shortly before surgery. CDR3 sequence: CASSLGVHEQYF. CDR3 sequence (DNA): TGTGCCAGCAGCTTGGGGGTCCACGAGCAGTACTTC.